This TCR beta chain was recovered during a study of T cell responses to AZD1222 COVID-19 vaccine (dated by TCRdb to the early 2020s). Context from the whole study: A total of 230 to 250 trial participants underwent TCR sequencing, of whom about 210 had received two doses of AZD1222 and 26 had received two doses of the MenACWY control vaccine. Trial participants were enrolled by age into subgroups of 18-55, 56-69 and 70-plus years, and approximately 150, 30 and 60 TCR-sequenced participants, respectively, were included in these subgroups.

The CDR3 starts with the cysteine, ends with the phenylalanine, and has 13 residues. Just the 39-base CDR3 DNA is kept, in frame starting at base 1. V trim: 5 bases; J trim: 5 bases; unmatched bases: 5. CDR1 is given as SGHVS and CDR2 as FQNEAQ, both from the germline V gene. Study-wide conclusions, independent of this receptor: Only a handful of AZD1222 recipients were SARS-CoV-2 seropositive at baseline, limiting conclusions about previously exposed vaccinees. Most participants were white British and females outnumbered males, and the authors suggested that clonal diversity may have been underestimated. Reportedly, close to half of the unique spike-specific TCRs recognized epitopes lying outside the regions that are mutated in the B.1.351 and B.1.1.7 variants. Because no samples from the day 14 peak response were available, repertoires could be characterized only after the peak T cell response. The vaccine-associated CD4 TCRs covered the entire spike protein, and the dominant responses fell in regions 160-218 and 743-854. A significant rise in spike-specific TCR breadth and depth was observed after two AZD1222 doses relative to day 0 and relative to MenACWY recipients. The 56-69-year group was small, and its depth increase did not reach significance, likely because of low power.

To note about this clone: The clone's antigen remains unknown. No base-level quality is on record; no much larger clone is a single base apart.

The CDR3 regions of human TCRbeta chains were analyzed by immunosequencing. As for how the authors treated the data: Repertoire TCRs were matched against a reference library of SARS-CoV-2-specific TCRs generated with the MIRA antigen-specificity platform. Breadth meant the fraction of unique TCRs that were SARS-CoV-2-associated, whereas depth meant the fraction of total T cells that were SARS-CoV-2-associated. Using the MIRA data, each spike-specific TCR was assigned both to the spike region to which the TCR was reactive and to a CD4 or CD8 class. Log10-transformed breadth and depth values were compared by one-way ANOVA with Sidak's multiple comparisons tests. TCRdb stores this immuneACCESS table with in-frame sequences only. Part of the clones is absent; in the studies checked, under half of the shortfall reflects unresolved V genes, and no reason is known for the rest. V, J and clone size were drawn from that table, and D and trimming were deduced from the DNA. The sample table shows about 150,000 clones, and 90% are seen once. The ten largest clones take up about 6.5% of the sample.

Sample time point, as interpreted from the label and publication: about 28 days (+/-7) after the second vaccine dose. AZD1222 recipients given second doses at about 4 weeks or at about 12 weeks were pooled, since spike-specific TCR depth and breadth were not found to differ between the two schedules. Samples from vaccinated people were obtained from the UK trials COV001 and COV002, which included a single-blind randomized controlled phase 2/3 trial of AZD1222 (ChAdOx1 nCoV-19) in healthy adults. For TCRbeta chain sequencing, PBMC samples from trial participants were taken at day 0 and at day 28 after the second dose.

This specimen consisted of peripheral blood, obtained 28 days after the second AZD1222 dose. The clonotype was recovered from an adult who received the AZD1222 COVID-19 vaccine. The V and J segments used are TRBV7-8 and TRBJ1-2; 7 bases in the junction line up with TRBD1. At the DNA level, the sequence is TGTGCCAGCAGCGCCGGACAGGCATATGGCTACACCTTC. Its amino acids are CASSAGQAYGYTF.